This TCR beta chain derives from a study of OX40 agonist ivuxolimab in advanced cancers. Overall study findings and caveats: CD8+ T cells (on average) carried more expanded clones than CD4+ T cells. At 0.1 to 3.0 mg/kg and by week 6, CD4+ and CD8+ T cells in the blood had expanded clonally.

Libraries were prepared by immunoSEQ multiplex PCR; TCRdb keeps only in-frame clonotypes and omits some of them. The sample yields some 50,000 clones, 70% to 90% seen once. On this clone itself: Its antigen remains unidentified.

This CDR3 is 15 amino acids long. CDR1 is MNHEY, CDR2 SMNVEV, per germline (reference sequence). With 4 bases clipped from V and 4 bases from J, the junction kept 5 bases outside the gene matches. A history of autoimmune disease or systemic immunosuppression excluded patients. Blood was sampled at baseline, cycle 4 day 1, and cycle 7 day 1. V gene TRBV27 combines with J gene TRBJ2-1; 9 nucleotides agree with TRBD2. Material: CD4+ or CD8+ T cells sorted from blood, obtained in a trial of the OX40 agonist ivuxolimab. The TCR comes from an adult with an advanced solid tumor such as melanoma, head and neck, liver or kidney cancer. The CDR3 sequence is CASSSSGADYNEQFF. The CDR3 coding sequence is TGTGCCAGCAGTTCTAGCGGGGCAGATTACAATGAGCAGTTCTTC.